This TCR beta chain was retrieved from a study of tumour-infiltrating T cells in Burkitt lymphoma. For the study at large: Repertoire clonality predicted overall and progression-free survival.

This clone has more than one count but fewer than ten. The CDR3 consists of 15 residues. Germline-derived CDR1 and CDR2 are MGHRA and YSYEKL. V was clipped by 0 bases and J by 4 bases, with 10 bases between them. The table came from immunoSEQ multiplex PCR; TCRdb's copy has only in-frame clones and leaves some out. Among 7,500 to 9,500 clones listed, 62% were seen once. The gene calls are TRBV4-1 and TRBJ1-5; D perhaps matches TRBD1 (5 bases). The sequenced material came from tumor tissue. This TCR came from a human donor with diffuse large B-cell lymphoma. CDR3 DNA: TGCGCCAGCAGCCAAGATCTCAGGGAAAATCAGCCCCAGCATTTT. It is translated as CASSQDLRENQPQHF.